This T cell receptor (beta chain) was captured in a study of T cell responses to AZD1222 COVID-19 vaccine. V shed 4 bases and J 4 bases; nucleotides not matched to a gene: 2. This CDR3 contains 14 residues. Germline CDR1 and CDR2: LNHDA and SQIVND (reference sequence). General study points: Spike-spanning, vaccine-associated CD4 TCRs were dominant at 160-218 and 743-854.

A word on this clone: The antigen remains unidentified.

The table came from immunoSEQ multiplex PCR; TCRdb's copy has only in-frame clones and leaves some out. This repertoire shows 140,000 or so clones, 88% found once; its top ten account for approximately 3%. The clonotype originates from an adult who received the AZD1222 COVID-19 vaccine. The sequenced sample was peripheral blood, obtained 28 days after the second AZD1222 dose. The rearrangement uses TRBV19 and TRBJ1-5, with TRBD1 matching 9 bases. For the CDR3, the DNA is TGTGCCAGTAGTAAAGGGACAGGGAATCAGCCCCAGCATTTT. It translates to CASSKGTGNQPQHF.